These 14 T cell receptor beta chains were all obtained from the same sample, sequenced in a study of STAT5B mutations in CD4+ large granular lymphocyte leukemia. TCRdb's table, derived via immunoSEQ multiplex PCR, lists solely in-frame clones and lacks some. This repertoire shows under 50,000 clones, 80% to 85% found once; its top ten account for about 0.33%. The source material was CD4+ T cells from blood buffy coats. The receptor set was obtained from a human donor in good health.

The genes are TRBV4-2 and TRBJ2-5, with D possibly matching TRBD2 (5 bases). The J call is uncertain, as TRBJ2-7 better fits the DNA end. The CDR3 totals 15 residues. Germline V gives CDR1 LGHNA, CDR2 YNFKEQ. The CDR3 DNA follows: TGTGCCAGCAGCCGCGAGCCCGGGAACTCCTACGAGCAGTACTTC. This sequence encodes CASSREPGNSYEQYF.

The V gene is TRBV14, the J gene TRBJ2-4, with TRBD1 matching over 7 bases. The CDR3 is made up of 15 amino acids. J gave up 9 bases and V 0 bases, and 8 bases lay outside the gene matches. Per germline, CDR1 SGHDN and CDR2 FVKESK. The CDR3 loop is CASSQEIRQGSIQYF. CDR3 DNA sequence: TGTGCCAGCAGCCAAGAAATACGACAGGGTTCCATTCAGTACTTC.

V and J are TRBV4-2 and TRBJ2-3, with 10 bases fitting TRBD2. Germline V lookup: CDR1 LGHNA, CDR2 YNFKEQ. This CDR3 contains 19 residues. V shed 0 bases and J 1 base; nucleotides not matched to a gene: 10. CDR3 DNA sequence: TGTGCCAGCAGCCAAGATCCGGCTAGCGGGGGACTTGGCACAGATACGCAGTATTTT. It encodes CASSQDPASGGLGTDTQYF.

V is TRBV18 and J is TRBJ2-3; D is perhaps TRBD1 or TRBD2 (5 bases each). CDR3 size: 18 residues. The germline V and J ends were trimmed by 0 bases and 2 bases, with 18 bases remaining between them. The germline V gene has CDR1 KGHSH and CDR2 LQKENI. CDR3 protein: CASSPPSFSGPFTDTQYF. In nucleotides, the CDR3 is TGTGCCAGCTCACCACCGTCGTTCTCGGGACCTTTCACAGATACGCAGTATTTT.

The chain is built from TRBV11-2 and TRBJ2-5, with D perhaps TRBD2 (7 bases). The V end lost 3 bases, the J end lost 3 bases, and 14 bases lay between the germline ends. The germline gives CDR1 SGHAT, CDR2 FQNNGV. The CDR3 spans 15 residues. The CDR3 bases are TGTGCCAGCAGCTTCCCAGCGGGGACAAAAGAGACCCAGTACTTC. It codes for CASSFPAGTKETQYF.

The J gene is TRBJ2-7, the V gene TRBV29-1, with 7 bases identical to TRBD1. This CDR3 region has 15 residues. Looked up from germline, CDR1 is SQVTM and CDR2 is ANQGSEA. V lost 6 bases and J lost 1; bases outside the gene matches: 12. The DNA for the CDR3 is TGCAGCGTCGAGTTGTCGGGACAGCCTTCCTACGAGCAGTACTTC. It yields the protein CSVELSGQPSYEQYF.

The gene calls are TRBV18 and TRBJ1-5; D is ambiguous. The CDR3 sequence is 13 residues long. CDR1 is KGHSH, CDR2 LQKENI, per germline. The V and J ends lost 3 bases and 2 bases respectively, with 5 bases between them. The CDR3 DNA sequence: TGTGCCAGCTCACCGAGTGGCAATCAGCCCCAGCATTTT. Protein: CASSPSGNQPQHF.

Here the CDR3 reads CASSSGLAGGKNEQFF. The CDR3 coding sequence is TGTGCCAGCAGTTCCGGACTAGCGGGGGGGAAAAATGAGCAGTTCTTC. V and J are TRBV7-3 and TRBJ2-1; 15 bases match TRBD2. V trimming: 6 bases; J trimming: 7 bases; junction bases outside the gene matches: 7. Germline V gene data show CDR1 as SGHTA and CDR2 as FQGTGA. The CDR3 spans 16 residues.

J is TRBJ1-5 and V is TRBV11-2; the D is unclear. The CDR3 sequence is 15 residues long. In germline, CDR1 is SGHAT, CDR2 FQNNGV. V was pared by 2 bases and J by 4 bases, with 12 bases between. CDR3 sequence (DNA): TGTGCCAGCAGCTTAAATTCCGGTGGGAATCAGCCCCAGCATTTT. Translating it yields CASSLNSGGNQPQHF. Full variable domain (remainder filled in from reference TRBV11-2 and TRBJ1-5): EAGVAQSPRYKIIEKRQSVAFWCNPISGHATLYWYQQILGQGPKLLIQFQNNGVVDDSQLPKDRFSAERLKGVDSTLKIQPAKLEDSAVYLCASSLNSGGNQPQHFGDGTRLSIL.

The table lists this clone with a few counts. The chain carries TRBV4-2 and TRBJ1-2; maybe TRBD1 (5 bases). Trimming removed 4 bases from V and 0 bases from J, with 12 bases in between. Looked up from germline, CDR1 is LGHNA and CDR2 is YNFKEQ. CDR3 size: 15 residues. The CDR3 is CASSPDLGANYGYTF. Here the CDR3 DNA reads TGTGCCAGCAGCCCCGACCTGGGGGCTAACTATGGCTACACCTTC.

V is TRBV30 and J is TRBJ2-3, with D unresolved. V lost 0 bases and J 5 bases, leaving 9 bases between the germline ends. CDR3 length: 13 amino acids. The germline gives CDR1 GTSNPN, CDR2 SVGIG (reference sequence). The CDR3 DNA sequence: TGTGCCTGGAGTGTAAGGCTGGGAGATACGCAGTATTTT. Its translation is CAWSVRLGDTQYF.

This chain links TRBV19 with TRBJ1-2; 7 bases map to TRBD1. The CDR3 is 13 residues long. Germline V gene sequence: CDR1 LNHDA, CDR2 SQIVND (reference sequence). Germline trimming cut 4 bases from V and 7 bases from J; bases unmatched to any gene: 6. CDR3 sequence: CASSTTGYGGYTF. Written as DNA, the CDR3 is TGTGCCAGTAGTACGACAGGGTATGGTGGCTACACCTTC.

V and J are TRBV5-1 and TRBJ1-1, with 9 bases lining up with TRBD1. The J segment lost 4 bases and the V segment lost 4 bases, leaving 8 bases of the junction unmatched. In germline, CDR1 is SGHRS, CDR2 YFSETQ. This CDR3 is built from 15 residues. CDR3 in amino acids: CASSIYRGRGTEAFF. Here the CDR3 DNA reads TGCGCCAGCAGCATATACAGGGGGCGAGGCACTGAAGCTTTCTTT.

This clone was picked up a small number of times. One end of the junction does not line up with germline, which may come from a read error. The V call is TRBV6-5, the J call TRBJ2-7; D is tentatively TRBD1 or TRBD2 (5 bases each). Germline V lookup: CDR1 MNHEY, CDR2 SVGAGI. The CDR3 loop spans 11 amino acids. The CDR3 loop reads CASSYSGVMNF. The CDR3 region has the DNA TGTGCCAGCAGTTACTCGGGGGTGATGAACTTC.